This passage covers 19 T cell receptor beta chains from one sample sequenced in a study of blood T cell repertoires in COVID-19. Libraries were prepared by immunoSEQ multiplex PCR; TCRdb keeps only in-frame clonotypes and omits some of them. The repertoire holds tens of thousands of clones, with 60% to 80% as singletons. The sequenced material came from peripheral blood. The receptor source for this set is a woman of 80 years or more with acute or convalescent COVID-19.

V is TRBV9 and J is TRBJ1-2; 8 nucleotides line up with TRBD1. This CDR3 contains 15 residues. The germline V gene has CDR1 SGDLS and CDR2 YYNGEE. The trim removed 0 bases at V and 8 bases at J, leaving 9 bases unmatched. The CDR3 DNA reads TGTGCCAGCAGCGTAGACTGGACAGGGTTGAACGGCTACACCTTC. Translating gives CASSVDWTGLNGYTF.

The count of this clone is one. The V gene is TRBV3-1 (or the pseudogene TRBV3-2), the J gene TRBJ2-1; 10 bases align to TRBD2. The CDR3 runs to 13 residues. Germline CDR1 is LGHDT and CDR2 is YNNKEL (reference sequence). V gave up 5 bases and J gave up 5 bases; unmatched junction bases: 0. CDR3 DNA sequence: TGTGCCAGCAGCGGACTAGCGGACAATGAGCAGTTCTTC. This gives the protein CASSGLADNEQFF.

V gene TRBV19 combines with J gene TRBJ1-5; D gene uncertain. This CDR3 has 15 residues. Trimming took 3 bases from V and 2 from J, leaving 11 bases between them. Germline loops: CDR1 LNHDA, CDR2 SQIVND (reference sequence). In nucleotides, the CDR3 is TGTGCCAGTAGTATTTTGGAGGGAGGCAATCAGCCCCAGCATTTT. It specifies CASSILEGGNQPQHF.

The chain links TRBV15 to TRBJ2-7, with 8 bases that match TRBD1. V was clipped by 5 bases and J by 2 bases; unmatched bases: 8. CDR1 is LNHNV, CDR2 YYDKDF, per germline (reference sequence). There are 15 residues in the CDR3. CDR3: CATSGGQGTAYEQYF. CDR3 sequence (DNA): TGTGCCACCAGCGGCGGACAGGGTACGGCCTACGAGCAGTACTTC.

V gene TRBV6-2 or TRBV6-3 combines with J gene TRBJ2-7, with TRBD2 matching over 13 bases. This CDR3 has 16 amino acids. The germline V gene encodes CDR1 MNHEY and CDR2 SVGEGT. The J segment lost 7 bases and the V segment lost 5 bases, leaving 11 bases of the junction unmatched. CDR3 protein: CASSNPGLAGLGEQYF. CDR3 coding DNA: TGTGCCAGCAGTAACCCGGGACTAGCGGGACTGGGAGAGCAGTACTTC.

The rearrangement links TRBV6-2 or TRBV6-3 to TRBJ2-3; TRBD1 matches 8 bases. CDR1 is MNHEY and CDR2 is SVGEGT in the germline V gene. The CDR3 covers 14 residues. V shed 5 bases and J 8 bases; nucleotides not matched to a gene: 9. The CDR3 DNA is TGTGCCAGCAGTCAGGACAGGGTAAGCGGTACGCAGTATTTT. Its translation is CASSQDRVSGTQYF.

This sequence joins TRBV7-8 and TRBJ2-3; D may be TRBD1 (6 bases). CDR3 length equals 13 residues. The germline V gene encodes CDR1 SGHVS and CDR2 FQNEAQ. V was pared by 9 bases and J by 2 bases, with 12 bases between. In nucleotides, the CDR3 is TGTGCCAGTACTACAGGGCCCACAGATACGCAGTATTTT. Amino acid sequence: CASTTGPTDTQYF.

This clone occurred once. The CDR3 coding sequence is TGTGCCAGCAGCGTAGAGGATCGAAGGGACAAGGCCGTGAACACCGGGGAGCTGTTTTTT. This sequence encodes CASSVEDRRDKAVNTGELFF. The chain couples TRBV9 to TRBJ2-2; tentatively, D is TRBD1 (6 bases). Germline assignment: CDR1 SGDLS and CDR2 YYNGEE. The CDR3 covers 20 residues. V lost 0 bases, J lost 1 base, and 22 bases lay in between.

This chain links TRBV27 with TRBJ2-7; D is uncertain. The CDR3 has 14 residues. The ends were cut back, 6 bases at V and 2 bases at J, with 14 bases in the middle. The V gene's germline CDR1 is MNHEY and CDR2 SMNVEV (reference sequence). The CDR3 nucleotides are TGTGCCAGCAGCCTAGGAGAGAGAACCTACGAGCAGTACTTC. The encoded protein is CASSLGERTYEQYF.

The rearrangement joins TRBV6-1 to TRBJ1-2; D gene ambiguous. V was clipped by 2 bases and J by 8 bases, with 15 bases between them. CDR1 is MNHNS, CDR2 SASEGT, per germline. The CDR3 contains 14 residues. CDR3 DNA: TGTGCCAGCAGTGAAATTATGACTTTAGGCGGCTACACCTTC. It codes for CASSEIMTLGGYTF.

The chain uses TRBV7-8 and TRBJ2-3; 7 bases agree with TRBD1. Germline CDR1 and CDR2: SGHVS and FQNEAQ. The junction had 17 bases not matched to a gene; V was cut back by 6 bases and J by 5 bases. The length of the CDR3 is 17 residues. For the CDR3, the DNA is TGTGCCAGCAGGCCTTCCCCCCCGTGGGCAGGGGGAGATACGCAGTATTTT. Translated: CASRPSPPWAGGDTQYF.

The chain uses TRBV19 and TRBJ2-7; 7 bases fit TRBD1. CDR1 is LNHDA and CDR2 is SQIVND in the germline V gene (reference sequence). This CDR3 contains 14 residues. After removal of 4 bases from V and 3 bases from J, the junction contained 6 bases not matched to a gene. The DNA of the CDR3 is TGTGCCAGTAGTACCAGACAGGGCGGCTACGAGCAGTACTTC. Its protein product is CASSTRQGGYEQYF.

The table lists this clone with many counts. The V gene is TRBV18, the J gene TRBJ2-5; D unclear. This CDR3 has 13 residues. The germline CDR1 and CDR2 sequences are KGHSH and LQKENI. V was trimmed by 1 base and J by 5 bases, leaving 8 bases between them. CDR3 sequence (DNA): TGTGCCAGCTCACCACGCCTCGGTGAGACCCAGTACTTC. This gives the protein CASSPRLGETQYF.

This clone has more than one count but fewer than ten. This rearrangement joins TRBV18 to TRBJ1-2; D is unresolved. V was shortened by 6 bases and J by 5 bases, with 19 bases between the two germline ends. Per germline, CDR1 KGHSH and CDR2 LQKENI. CDR3 length: 15 residues. CDR3 sequence (DNA): TGTGCCAGCTCCCCTACCGCACAATCGACATATGGCTACACCTTC. Amino acid sequence: CASSPTAQSTYGYTF.

The J gene is TRBJ2-7, the V gene TRBV2, with D perhaps TRBD2 (6 bases). Trimming shortened V by 7 bases and J by 3 bases, and 13 bases separated the two germline ends. The CDR3 covers 13 residues. CDR1 is SNHLY, CDR2 FYNNEI, per germline. The CDR3 reads CASNRDSIYEQYF. In DNA, the CDR3 is TGTGCCAGCAACCGGGACTCTATCTACGAGCAGTACTTC.

The CDR3 spells CASSEAQKPQHF. CDR3 coding DNA: TGTGCCAGCAGTGAAGCCCAGAAGCCCCAGCATTTT. V usage is TRBV6-1 and J usage is TRBJ1-5; D gene ambiguous. The CDR3 runs 12 residues. V gave up 0 bases and J gave up 8 bases, with 5 bases separating them. The germline V gene has CDR1 MNHNS and CDR2 SASEGT.

The V call is TRBV21-1, the J call TRBJ2-5; the D call TRBD2 from the table was never checked on the DNA. TRBV21-1 is marked as a pseudogene. This CDR3 is built from 17 residues. CDR3 nucleotides: TGTGCCAGCAGCAAACGAAGCGGGGGCCTTTCTCAAGAGACCCAGTACTTC. Protein sequence: CASSKRSGGLSQETQYF.

The chain combines TRBV19 with TRBJ1-3; TRBD1 matches 10 bases. The CDR3 spans 18 residues. Trimming took 5 bases from V and 3 from J; bases not matched to a gene: 13. CDR1 LNHDA and CDR2 SQIVND come from the germline V gene (reference sequence). This CDR3 reads CASSPDRGRRTYGNTIYF. The CDR3 DNA reads TGTGCCAGTAGTCCCGACAGGGGGCGACGAACTTATGGAAACACCATATATTTT.

The rearrangement uses TRBV4-1 and TRBJ1-2; D uncertain. V dropped 0 bases and J dropped 5 bases, with 13 bases sitting between them. The CDR3 loop spans 15 amino acids. Germline CDR1 is MGHRA and CDR2 is YSYEKL. This CDR3 reads CASSQDLTLRYGYTF. Written as DNA, the CDR3 is TGCGCCAGCAGCCAAGATCTAACCCTGAGGTATGGCTACACCTTC.